This T cell receptor (beta chain) was retrieved from a study of cytomegalovirus exposure and HLA in healthy donors (dated 2017 in TCRdb). Broadly, across the study: In an earlier analysis of 587 of the donors, 250 to 350 Gb of sequence data and approximately 100 million unique TCR beta sequences from about 179 million T cells were reported. In addition to the first cohort of around 670 subjects, a separate validation cohort of 130 or so different subjects was used. Donor age, sex, ethnicity and CMV serostatus were compiled together with the repertoire data. A later genetic analysis took genome-wide SNP genotypes for about three fifths of the roughly 670 donors and used that subset as a discovery cohort. To study patterns of TCR occurrence, a later analysis re-analyzed previously published TCR beta repertoires from 666 donors and added high-resolution HLA genotyping. HLA typing included class I and class II loci at four-digit resolution. To predict cytomegalovirus infection status, the study brought together high-throughput TCR immunosequencing, statistical association of individual TCRs with disease status, and machine learning. To decide whether each TCR beta V gene segment behaved as functional or pseudogenic, an earlier analysis of fewer than 750 of the donors relied on high-throughput TCR beta sequencing. Using immunosequencing, the study profiled T cell repertoires from around 670 subjects and related those repertoires to cytomegalovirus serostatus. Roughly 300 gigabases of sequencing data and approximately 85 million unique TCR sequences were included in an early release covering roughly 700 HLA-typed donors. Typing coverage differed by locus: A, B, C, DRB1 and DQB1 were typed in about 629-630 donors, DQA1 in about 510, DPA1 in some 600, and DPB1 in 400 to 490. All discovery cohort repertoires had been generated on a single sequencing platform. The study aimed to test whether cataloging public T cell receptors could reveal signatures of past pathogen exposure. Among the roughly 400 genotyped donors, more than 70% belonged to the genetic ancestry cluster associated with self-reported Caucasian donors. Roughly 5 DR-DQ haplotypes were handled as single units for association and clustering, since linkage in the cohort was strong. Among some 410 genotyped donors of the cohort, an average of approximately 220,000 unique TCR beta nucleotide sequences was sequenced per donor, of which 15% to 20% were non-productive. The later analysis used no new phenotypic data to find candidate immune exposures, relying instead on TCR beta sequences and their occurrence across donors. The study at large found these results: Because counts were too low, some 16 rarely observed V segments, including chromosome 9 orphons, were excluded from the earlier analysis of several hundred of the donors. The sequencing pipeline was judged likely to have produced a cluster of highly shared sequence variants as a technical artifact. According to a later genetic analysis, donors in an Asian-associated ancestry cluster had fewer N-insertions in productive TCRs than the roughly 700-donor mean. HLA typing was unavailable for some donors at each locus, so association tests used only the typed subset. In a later analysis, HLA-associated TCR beta chains were found to be more clonally expanded and to have lower generation probabilities than equally common non-associated chains. Correlated functional status among segregating V segments might reflect linkage disequilibrium, but an unknown experimental factor could not be ruled out. The study gave a list of 150 to 200 TCR beta chains associated with cytomegalovirus. Several of the top co-occurrence clusters appeared to be linked to parvovirus B19, influenza, CMV and Epstein-Barr virus, according to a later analysis. Most CMV-associated TCR beta chains appeared to be HLA-restricted in a later analysis, and the HLA associations seemed to be driven largely by CMV exposure. Across donors, most TCR sequences were observed very rarely, whereas some public TCRs were present in many individuals. Cytomegalovirus status was reported to be diagnosed by the classifier with high specificity and sensitivity in both the original and validation cohorts. A later analysis found that TCR association rates varied across HLA loci, with DRB1 alleles showing the most associated TCRs and HLA-C alleles the fewest. The authors suggested that the approach could potentially be generalized to other disease states and immunological phenotypes. A few of the identified cytomegalovirus-associated TCR beta chains were confirmed in vitro to be specific for cytomegalovirus antigens. Strong co-occurrence of HLA alleles, especially DR and DQ, made assigning TCR associations to individual alleles difficult. For the cohort, immune exposure information was limited to CMV serostatus. Only TCR beta chains were sequenced in this cohort, and the absence of alpha or paired-chain data limited detectable features. A later analysis associated 16,951 TCR beta sequences with specific HLA alleles at a false discovery rate of 0.05. Some IMGT-functional V segments, including TRBV6-2 and TRBV6-3, could not be distinguished by the 87-base-pair reads and were therefore excluded. A later genetic analysis associated a missense DCLRE1C variant with V-gene and J-gene trimming of TCR beta chains, and an independent cohort replicated the association. Broadly in line with IMGT annotations, most TCR beta V segments showed up in productive rearrangements about 90% or about 30% of the time in an earlier analysis of around 600 of the donors. Roughly uniform sequencing depth across donors was assumed in presence/absence analyses, although this assumption may not hold. A further reported finding was that TCR beta sequences accurately predicted the HLA-A and HLA-B alleles for most subjects in the first cohort.

Notes on this clone: It has no known antigen specificity. Base qualities are missing; no much larger clone stands one base away.

The CDR3 goes from the cysteine to the phenylalanine over 14 residues. The sequence is cut down to CDR3 DNA, 42 bases in frame from base 1. Via the germline V gene, CDR1 is SGHRS and CDR2 YFSETQ. The junction carries 15 bases between V and J, which are trimmed by 2 bases and 6 bases respectively. The library was built by means of the immunoSEQ multiplex PCR assay. For the multiplex PCR, a mixture combining 60 forward primers for TCR Vbeta segments and 13 reverse primers for TCR Jbeta segments was used. The CDR3 region of rearranged TCR beta genes was amplified from genomic DNA by a multiplex PCR assay. The amplified TCR beta libraries were sequenced on the Illumina HiSeq System as 87-base-pair reads. In the paper's pipeline: A later analysis counted approximately 76 million unique TCR beta chains across the 650 to 700 repertoires, and around 9.9 million of these chains were shared by at least two donors. To remove PCR and sequencing errors, raw reads were error-corrected and collapsed into unique sequences using a nearest-neighbor algorithm that merged closely related sequences. Alignment of CDR3 sequences to IMGT reference sequences was used to assign V, D and J gene segments. For a sequence to be retained, a match of at least six nucleotides to both a V gene segment and a J gene segment was required. A rearrangement was called productive if the CDR3 had no stop codons and remained in frame with V and J, and every other rearrangement was called non-productive. CDR3 was defined by IMGT convention, running from the second conserved V-encoded cysteine to the conserved J-encoded phenylalanine. Sequences without an unambiguous match to a single V gene segment were excluded from the earlier analysis of several hundred of the donors. In an earlier analysis of more than 500 of the donors, a V segment was called functional when productive rearrangements were above 56.7%, and segregating when the standard deviation between donors exceeded 5%. To diagnose cytomegalovirus status from the catalog of TCR beta chain sequences, a statistical classification framework was built. In a later analysis, TCR nucleotide sequences were compared against IMGT/GENE-DB human TR gene sequences so that V and J genes could be assigned. In a later analysis, CDR3 sequences and most-parsimonious VDJ recombination scenarios were assigned using the TCRdist pipeline. In a later analysis, each TCR beta chain was defined by its CDR3 amino acid sequence together with its V-gene family, and reads without a unique V-gene family were excluded. A later analysis removed several hundred highly shared, low-generation-probability nucleotide sequences to deal with suspected cross-contamination and a sequencing artifact. In a later analysis, a clonal expansion index for each public chain was calculated from normalized within-repertoire ranks of inferred template counts. In a later analysis, generation probabilities were computed with a VDJ recombination model fitted to out-of-frame rearrangements, and the resulting probabilities were checked against IGoR. A later analysis scored TCR-TCR, TCR-HLA and TCR-CMV co-occurrence with hypergeometric tests, applying a repertoire-size bias correction to TCR pairs. A later analysis estimated false discovery rates by permuting HLA or CMV assignments 20 times. A later analysis grouped co-occurring TCRs with DBSCAN, adding TCRdist sequence similarity when clustering within HLA-allele-positive subsets. Co-occurrence clustering excluded repertoires with fewer than 30,000 or more than 120,000 public chains, plus five with anomalous nucleotide sharing. TCRdb took this table from immuneACCESS and kept in-frame rearrangements with V and J called. Such tables lack part of the clones; where checked against another copy, unresolved V genes explain under half of the gap, and the rest is unexplained. That table is the source of V, J and clone size, and D and trimming were worked out from the DNA. The sample table holds about 170,000 clones, of which approximately 84% were seen once. The ten largest clones add up to just over 4.5% of the sample.

The cohort was made up of roughly 670 healthy bone marrow donors. Cohort members were all nominally healthy when sampled, although unrecorded immune exposures were likely present. The donor was CMV seropositive and was included in the group of 250 to 300 seropositive cohort members. A peripheral blood sample was collected from each donor, and TCR beta sequencing was performed on peripheral blood mononuclear cells. The Qiagen DNeasy Blood Extraction Kit was used to extract genomic DNA from the blood cell samples. The V and J genes are TRBV5-1 and TRBJ2-7; tentative D gene TRBD2, with 5 bases matching. This receptor was identified in a woman aged 50 to 60 in good health and CMV-seropositive. Sequencing input: PBMCs. For the CDR3, the sequence is CASSLSPRVSEQYF. The DNA sequence is as follows: TGCGCCAGCAGCTTATCCCCGAGGGTGAGCGAGCAGTACTTC.